This TCR beta chain was captured by sequencing in a study of tumor and adjacent non-tumor tissue in lung cancer. About the research overall: Patients comprised about a dozen adenocarcinoma, a couple of squamous cell carcinoma and 1 small cell lung cancer. Findings and limits, study-wide: Patients with more diverse tumor TCRs had worse survival. Top 100 clones took a larger repertoire share in normal lung. Tumor tissue had significantly higher TCR diversity than normal lung.

A modified ARM-PCR protocol with three rounds of nested PCR amplified TCRbeta. TCRdb reprocessed the multiplex PCR reads via MiXCR and lists one record per CDR3 protein. This sample has about 77,000 distinct CDR3 sequences, with approximately 82% found just once. RNA was extracted from bulk tissue without any cell sorting. More than 3 cm separated this lung sample from the edge of the tumor. In the case of this clonotype: Its target is unknown.

Germline V gives CDR1 SGHNT, CDR2 YENEEA. This CDR3 is 16 amino acids long. Between the trimmed V and J ends, which lost 9 bases and 0 bases, there was a span of 20 bases. V usage is TRBV11-3 and J usage is TRBJ1-1; perhaps TRBD1 as D (6 bases). The TCR comes from a man in his sixties or seventies with non-small cell lung cancer. The sequencing sample was made of distant non-tumor lung tissue. CDR3 amino acids: CASNFGGRTLNTEAFF. The CDR3, as DNA: TGTGCCAGTAACTTCGGGGGCAGAACCCTGAACACTGAAGCTTTCTTT.